This TCR beta chain was sequenced for a study of monozygotic twins with inflammatory bowel disease. Findings and limits, study-wide: A single strong clonotype or signal linked to IBD was not supported. With others, IBD patients shared fewer clonotypes than healthy twins did, especially with disease activity.

As to this clonotype: The antigen is unknown.

A 6-nucleotide sample barcode was carried by the UMIs, which template switching added. TCRdb reworked the 5' RACE reads into one entry per CDR3 protein, no DNA. The table counts approximately 390,000 distinct CDR3 sequences; around 2.5% lies in the top ten. This CDR3 has 14 amino acids. Sequenced material: blood. The source of this sequence is a human donor with ulcerative colitis or Crohn's disease, or a healthy co-twin of an affected twin (not recorded which). V and J are TRBV12-3 or TRBV12-4 and TRBJ2-7; the TCRdb D gene call, TRBD1, has no DNA to confirm it. CDR3: CASSFGEGTYEQYF.